This passage covers 5 T cell receptor beta chains from one sample sequenced in a study of spatial heterogeneity in lung cancer. Regarding time point: sample taken at primary tumor resection. Sequencing was performed on whole RNA extracted from tumor and nontumor lung tissue, or from frozen PBMC, and the material was left unsorted. TCRdb re-derived calls from the 5' RACE reads in MiXCR, one entry per CDR3 protein. Among 50,000 or so distinct CDR3 sequences, roughly 7.2% were seen once, and the ten largest hold about 13%. The sample consisted of PBMCs, taken at surgery. The receptor source for this set is a female donor with early-stage non-small cell lung cancer.

The chain is built from TRBV5-1 and TRBJ2-5; the match to TRBD2 covers 8 bases. Germline V gene data show CDR1 as SGHRS and CDR2 as YFSETQ. The CDR3 totals 15 residues. The V segment lost 4 bases and the J segment 5 bases; nucleotides outside the gene matches: 10. CDR3 nucleotides: TGCGCCAGCAGCCTGGGACTAGTGGGGGTCGAGACCCAGTACTTC. As protein: CASSLGLVGVETQYF. Full variable domain (missing parts from reference TRBV5-1 and TRBJ2-5): KAGVTQTPRYLIKTRGQQVTLSCSPISGHRSVSWYQQTPGQGLQFLFEYFSETQRNKGNFPGRFSGRQFSNSRSEMNVSTLELGDSALYLCASSLGLVGVETQYFGPGTRLLVL.

As concerns this clonotype: A single base separates this from a much larger clone, so it may be a read error. The chain combines TRBV29-1 with TRBJ1-1; maybe TRBD1 (5 bases). The germline CDR1 and CDR2 sequences are SQVTM and ANQGSEA. CDR3 size: 11 residues. The V end lost 4 bases, the J end lost 6 bases, and 9 bases lay between the germline ends. The CDR3 spells CSVGLGAEAFF. The CDR3 region has the DNA TGCAGCGTTGGGCTGGGGGCTGAAGCTTTCTTT.

DNA for the CDR3: TGTGCCAGCAGCGTAGTCCCCGGTCCAGGGGATGGCTACACCTTC. Translated: CASSVVPGPGDGYTF. The rearrangement uses TRBV9 and TRBJ1-2, with TRBD1 as a possible D gene (6 bases). The germline gives CDR1 SGDLS, CDR2 YYNGEE. V lost 0 bases and J 6 bases, leaving 15 bases between the germline ends. The CDR3 sequence is 15 residues long.

There are many counts of this clonotype. The chain links TRBV7-8 to TRBJ1-1, with D perhaps matching TRBD1 (5 bases). CDR3 length equals 19 residues. V lost 1 base to trimming and J lost 0 bases, with 21 bases between them. Germline values: CDR1 SGHVS, CDR2 FQNEAQ. This CDR3 reads CASSLGGAGVLQMNTEAFF. CDR3 DNA: TGTGCCAGCAGCTTAGGAGGGGCCGGGGTCCTACAGATGAACACTGAAGCTTTCTTT.

For the CDR3, the DNA is TGTGCCAGCAAAACCCATGATACGCAGTATTTT. As protein: CASKTHDTQYF. The rearrangement uses TRBV27 and TRBJ2-3; D is ambiguous. Germline V gives CDR1 MNHEY, CDR2 SMNVEV (reference sequence). The CDR3 totals 11 residues. V was pared by 7 bases and J by 6 bases, with 8 bases between.